The T cell receptor (beta chain) under discussion was sequenced for a study of radiotherapy plus CTLA-4 blockade in lung cancer. The assay was immunoSEQ multiplex PCR, and TCRdb's table has in-frame clones only and misses some. The profile shows some 46,000 clones, around 77% of them singletons. With 3 bases removed from V and 0 bases from J, the gap between germline ends came to 12 bases. The CDR3 totals 15 residues. Per germline, CDR1 SNHLY and CDR2 FYNNEI. This receptor was obtained from a human donor with non-small cell lung cancer whose response to radiotherapy plus ipilimumab could not be evaluated. The V call is TRBV2, the J call TRBJ2-7; maybe TRBD2 (5 bases). This sample comprised peripheral blood, obtained from a patient treated with radiotherapy plus ipilimumab. CDR3 region: CASSDFGIGSYEQYF. Here the CDR3 DNA reads TGTGCCAGCAGTGATTTCGGGATAGGCTCCTACGAGCAGTACTTC.